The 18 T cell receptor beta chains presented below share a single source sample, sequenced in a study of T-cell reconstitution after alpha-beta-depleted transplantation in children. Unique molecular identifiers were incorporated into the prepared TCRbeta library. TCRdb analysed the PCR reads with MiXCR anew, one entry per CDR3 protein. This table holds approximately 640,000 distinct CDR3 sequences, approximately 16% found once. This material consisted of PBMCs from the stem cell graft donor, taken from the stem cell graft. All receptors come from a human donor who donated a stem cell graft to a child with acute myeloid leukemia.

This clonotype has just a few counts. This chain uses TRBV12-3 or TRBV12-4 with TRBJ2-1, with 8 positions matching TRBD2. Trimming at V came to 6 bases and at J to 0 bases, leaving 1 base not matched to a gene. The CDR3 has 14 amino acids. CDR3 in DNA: TGTGCCAGCAGAAGCGGGGGCTCCTACAATGAGCAGTTCTTC. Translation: CASRSGGSYNEQFF.

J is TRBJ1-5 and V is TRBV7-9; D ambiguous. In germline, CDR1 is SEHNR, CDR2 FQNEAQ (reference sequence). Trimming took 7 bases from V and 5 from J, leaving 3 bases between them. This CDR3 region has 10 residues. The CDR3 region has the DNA TGTGCCAGCAACGATCAGCCCCAGCATTTT. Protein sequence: CASNDQPQHF. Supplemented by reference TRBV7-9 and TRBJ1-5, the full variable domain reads DTGVSQNPRHKITKRGQNVTFRCDPISEHNRLYWYRQTLGQGPEFLTYFQNEAQLEKSRLLSDRFSAERPKGSFSTLEIQRTEQGDSAMYLCASNDQPQHFGDGTRLSIL.

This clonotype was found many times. In nucleotides, the CDR3 is TGTGCCAGCAGCGTAGAGACAGGGAGGAGGAACACTGAAGCTTTCTTT. It yields the protein CASSVETGRRNTEAFF. The V and J genes are TRBV9 and TRBJ1-1; 7 nucleotides line up with TRBD1. V lost 0 bases to trimming and J lost 1 base; unmatched junction nucleotides: 6. The V gene's germline CDR1 is SGDLS and CDR2 YYNGEE. This CDR3 comprises 16 residues.

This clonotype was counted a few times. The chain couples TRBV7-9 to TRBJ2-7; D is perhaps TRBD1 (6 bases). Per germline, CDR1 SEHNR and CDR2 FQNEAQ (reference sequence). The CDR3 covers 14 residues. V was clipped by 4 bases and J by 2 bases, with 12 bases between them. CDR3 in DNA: TGTGCCAGCAGCTCGGGACACGCTCCCTACGAGCAGTACGTC. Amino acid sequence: CASSSGHAPYEQYV.

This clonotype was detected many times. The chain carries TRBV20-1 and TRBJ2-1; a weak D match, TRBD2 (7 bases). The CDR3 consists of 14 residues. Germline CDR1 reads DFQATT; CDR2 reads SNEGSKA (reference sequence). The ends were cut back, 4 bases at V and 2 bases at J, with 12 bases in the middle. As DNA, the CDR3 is TGCAGTGCTAAGGAGGGGGGGCCCTACAATGAGCAGTTCTTC. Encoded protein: CSAKEGGPYNEQFF.

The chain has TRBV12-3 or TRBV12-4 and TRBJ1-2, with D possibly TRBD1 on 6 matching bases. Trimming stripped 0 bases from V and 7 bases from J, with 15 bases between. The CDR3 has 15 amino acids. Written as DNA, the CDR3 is TGTGCCAGCAGTTTAGCCTTCGGGGGGCCGTTTGGCTACACCTTC. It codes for CASSLAFGGPFGYTF.

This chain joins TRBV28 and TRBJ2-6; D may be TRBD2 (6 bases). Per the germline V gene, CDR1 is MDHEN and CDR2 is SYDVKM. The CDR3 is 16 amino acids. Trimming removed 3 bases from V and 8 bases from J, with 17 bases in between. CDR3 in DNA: TGTGCCAGCAGTTTCTTAACGGGGGTTCGGACCAACGTCCTGACTTTC. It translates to CASSFLTGVRTNVLTF. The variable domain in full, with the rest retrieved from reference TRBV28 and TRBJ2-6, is DVKVTQSSRYLVKRTGEKVFLECVQDMDHENMFWYRQDPGLGLRLIYFSYDVKMKEKGDIPEGYSVSREKKERFSLILESASTNQTSMYLCASSFLTGVRTNVLTFGAGSRLTVL.

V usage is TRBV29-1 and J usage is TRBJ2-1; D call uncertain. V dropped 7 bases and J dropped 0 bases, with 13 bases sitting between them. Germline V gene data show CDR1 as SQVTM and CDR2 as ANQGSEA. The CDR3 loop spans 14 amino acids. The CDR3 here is CSAPRVGSYNEQFF. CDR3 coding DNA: TGCAGCGCTCCCCGGGTTGGCTCCTACAATGAGCAGTTCTTC.

In DNA, the CDR3 is TGTGCCAGCAGCGGGGATCCCGGGGCCAACGTCCTGACTTTC. This gives the protein CASSGDPGANVLTF. V gene TRBV12-3 or TRBV12-4 combines with J gene TRBJ2-6; perhaps TRBD2 as D (5 bases). With 6 bases removed from V and 4 bases from J, the gap between germline ends came to 10 bases. The CDR3 spans 14 residues.

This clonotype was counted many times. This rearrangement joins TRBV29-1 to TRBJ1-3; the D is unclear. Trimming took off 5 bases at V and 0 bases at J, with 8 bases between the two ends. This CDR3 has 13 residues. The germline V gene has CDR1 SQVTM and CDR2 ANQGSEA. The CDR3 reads CSVLQSSGNTIYF. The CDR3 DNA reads TGCAGCGTTCTACAGAGCTCTGGAAACACCATATATTTT.

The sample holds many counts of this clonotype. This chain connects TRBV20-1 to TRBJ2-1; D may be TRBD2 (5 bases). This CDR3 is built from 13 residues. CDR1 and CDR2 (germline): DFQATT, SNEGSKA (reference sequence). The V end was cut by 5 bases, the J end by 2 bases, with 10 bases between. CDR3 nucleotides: TGCAGTGCTGACGGGGTGGCCTACAATGAGCAGTTCTTC. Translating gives CSADGVAYNEQFF.

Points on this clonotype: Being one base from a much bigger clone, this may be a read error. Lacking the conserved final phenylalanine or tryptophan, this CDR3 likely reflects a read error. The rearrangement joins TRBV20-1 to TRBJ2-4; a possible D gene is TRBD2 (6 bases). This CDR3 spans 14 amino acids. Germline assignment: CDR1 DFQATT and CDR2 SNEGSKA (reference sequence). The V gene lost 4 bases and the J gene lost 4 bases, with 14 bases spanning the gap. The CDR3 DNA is TGCAGTGCTATCTTGAGTGGGGGGAAAAACATTCAGTACTCC. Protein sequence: CSAILSGGKNIQYS.

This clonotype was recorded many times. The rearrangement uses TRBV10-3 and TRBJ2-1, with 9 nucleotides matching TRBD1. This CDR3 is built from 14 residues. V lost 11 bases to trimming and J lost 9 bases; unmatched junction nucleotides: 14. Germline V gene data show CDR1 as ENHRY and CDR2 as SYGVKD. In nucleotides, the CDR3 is TGTGCCGTGGGACAGGGAATCCTGGTGGGTGAGCAGTTCTTC. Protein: CAVGQGILVGEQFF.

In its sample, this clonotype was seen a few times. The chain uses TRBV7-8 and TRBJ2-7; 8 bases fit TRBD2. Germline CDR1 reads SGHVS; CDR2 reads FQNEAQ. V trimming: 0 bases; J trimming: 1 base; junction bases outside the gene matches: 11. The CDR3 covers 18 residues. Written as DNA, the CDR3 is TGTGCCAGCAGCTTAGCAGGCCCCGGGGGGGCCATGTCCTACGAGCAGTACGTC. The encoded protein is CASSLAGPGGAMSYEQYV.

CDR3 in amino acids: CASRWVVGAEAFF. The CDR3 DNA sequence: TGTGCCAGCAGGTGGGTGGTGGGAGCTGAAGCTTTCTTT. The chain couples TRBV12-3 or TRBV12-4 to TRBJ1-1; D is unclear. The CDR3 runs to 13 residues. Trimming took off 6 bases at V and 6 bases at J, with 14 bases between the two ends.

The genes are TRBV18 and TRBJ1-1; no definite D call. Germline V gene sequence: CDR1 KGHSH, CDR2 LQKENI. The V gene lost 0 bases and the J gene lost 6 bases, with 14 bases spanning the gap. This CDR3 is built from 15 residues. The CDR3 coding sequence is TGTGCCAGCTCACCACCGTTTTTTGGACGGTCTGAAGCTTTCTTT. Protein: CASSPPFFGRSEAFF.

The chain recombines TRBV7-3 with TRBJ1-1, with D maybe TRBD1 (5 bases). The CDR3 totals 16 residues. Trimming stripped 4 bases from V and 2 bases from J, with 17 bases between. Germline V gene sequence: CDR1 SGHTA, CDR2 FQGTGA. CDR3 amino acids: CASSSTGTLGNTEAFF. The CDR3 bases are TGTGCCAGCAGCTCTACCGGGACTCTTGGAAACACTGAAGCTTTCTTT. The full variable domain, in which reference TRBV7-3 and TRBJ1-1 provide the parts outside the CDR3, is GAGVSQTPSNKVTEKGKYVELRCDPISGHTALYWYRQSLGQGPEFLIYFQGTGAADDSGLPNDRFFAVRPEGSVSTLKIQRTERGDSAVYLCASSSTGTLGNTEAFFGQGTRLTVV.

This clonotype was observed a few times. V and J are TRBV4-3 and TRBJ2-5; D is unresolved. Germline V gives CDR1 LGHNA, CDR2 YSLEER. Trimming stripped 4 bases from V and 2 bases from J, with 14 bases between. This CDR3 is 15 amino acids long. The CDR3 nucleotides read TGCGCCAGCAGCCTCAGGCCGGAAAGACAAGAGACCCAGTACTTC. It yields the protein CASSLRPERQETQYF.